These T cell receptor beta chains were read from a single sample in a study of T-cell memory formation after mild COVID-19. TCRdb re-analysed the 5' RACE reads in MiXCR, keeping a single row per CDR3 protein. Among 200,000 to 250,000 distinct CDR3 sequences listed, around 9.1% were seen once. Sequences were obtained from PBMCs or a T cell subset sorted from them (not recorded which). These receptors were collected from a man younger than 35 who had mild COVID-19 (a few samples of this study predate the infection). Cell type and time point are not known. The CDR3 runs from the conserved cysteine through the conserved F or W. The order of the fields is clone size, J gene, V gene, D gene, CDR3 protein, CDR3 DNA. A D gene is named only where the DNA matches it firmly. Clone size is shown for a subset of rows, as once, few, many or a class of expanded clone.

size: -; J: TRBJ1-2; V: TRBV18; D: TRBD1; CDR3: CATQGVLQGTTYTF; DNA: TGTGCCACTCAGGGGGTGCTTCAGGGGACTACATACACCTTC
size: many; J: TRBJ2-3; V: TRBV5-4; D: TRBD1; CDR3: CASSSRQGADTQYF; DNA: TGTGCCAGCAGCTCCCGACAGGGGGCGGATACGCAGTATTTT
size: -; J: TRBJ1-1; V: TRBV29-1; D: -; CDR3: CSVARQVNTEAFF; DNA: TGCAGCGTGGCCCGACAGGTGAACACTGAAGCTTTCTTT
size: few; J: TRBJ2-7; V: TRBV7-2; D: -; CDR3: CASSFVGSYEQYF; DNA: TGTGCCAGCAGCTTCGTGGGGTCGTACGAGCAGTACTTC
size: few; J: TRBJ2-5; V: TRBV7-8; D: TRBD2; CDR3: CASSTRLAGEGTQYF; DNA: TGTGCCAGCAGCACCCGACTAGCGGGGGAGGGGACCCAGTACTTC
size: -; J: TRBJ2-3; V: TRBV4-3; D: TRBD1; CDR3: CASSQILGTETSITQYF; DNA: TGCGCCAGCAGCCAAATTTTGGGGACAGAGACCTCCATTACGCAGTATTTT
size: once; J: TRBJ1-5; V: TRBV4-1; D: -; CDR3: CASSQVSTPSYKHF; DNA: TGCGCCAGCAGCCAAGTCTCGACCCCCAGCTATAAGCATTTT
size: -; J: TRBJ1-6; V: TRBV12-3/TRBV12-4; D: -; CDR3: CASSLGLGHKVPSPLHF; DNA: TGTGCCAGCAGTTTAGGATTGGGACATAAGGTTCCCTCACCCCTCCACTTT
size: -; J: TRBJ2-2; V: TRBV5-1; D: -; CDR3: CASRPNPGATGELFF; DNA: TGCGCCAGCAGGCCAAACCCAGGGGCCACCGGGGAGCTGTTTTTT
size: -; J: TRBJ2-1; V: TRBV11-2; D: -; CDR3: CASSLRVGSGRYNEQFF; DNA: TGTGCCAGCAGCTTAAGGGTTGGATCGGGACGATACAATGAGCAGTTCTTC
size: -; J: TRBJ2-5; V: TRBV27; D: -; CDR3: CASRTRQGQETQYF; DNA: TGTGCCAGCAGGACCAGACAAGGACAAGAGACCCAGTACTTC
size: few; J: TRBJ2-7; V: TRBV5-1; D: -; CDR3: CASSLREQYEQYF; DNA: TGCGCCAGCAGTTTGAGAGAACAGTACGAGCAGTACTTC
size: many; J: TRBJ2-7; V: TRBV11-2; D: -; CDR3: CASSQTEGVGQYF; DNA: TGTGCCAGCAGCCAAACCGAGGGGGTTGGGCAGTACTTC
size: few; J: TRBJ2-5; V: TRBV20-1; D: -; CDR3: CSARDRASQETQYF; DNA: TGCAGTGCTAGAGATAGGGCTAGTCAAGAGACCCAGTACTTC
size: -; J: TRBJ1-1; V: TRBV11-2; D: -; CDR3: CASSGRFSRGNTEAFF; DNA: TGTGCCAGCAGCGGGCGTTTTTCCCGGGGAAACACTGAAGCTTTCTTT
size: -; J: TRBJ1-1; V: TRBV5-1; D: TRBD1; CDR3: CASKTGTGNTEAFF; DNA: TGCGCCAGTAAGACAGGGACTGGGAACACTGAAGCTTTCTTT
size: few; J: TRBJ2-1; V: TRBV6-1; D: -; CDR3: CASSRTSSGNEQFF; DNA: TGTGCCAGCTCACGGACATCATCGGGTAATGAGCAGTTCTTC
size: few; J: TRBJ2-1; V: TRBV12-3/TRBV12-4; D: -; CDR3: CATGRQDLNEQFF; DNA: TGTGCCACTGGTCGGCAGGACCTCAATGAGCAGTTCTTC
size: -; J: TRBJ2-5; V: TRBV4-3; D: TRBD2; CDR3: CASSQRTGAGGIQETQYF; DNA: TGCGCCAGCAGCCAAAGGACGGGAGCGGGGGGAATACAAGAGACCCAGTACTTC
size: few; J: TRBJ1-4; V: TRBV27; D: -; CDR3: CASSLLRGGEKLFF; DNA: TGTGCCAGCAGTTTATTGAGGGGCGGAGAAAAACTGTTTTTT
size: -; J: TRBJ2-1; V: TRBV18; D: -; CDR3: CASSRQGAQAGGRHEQFF; DNA: TGTGCCAGCTCACGGCAGGGGGCGCAGGCGGGGGGGCGCCATGAGCAGTTCTTC
size: -; J: TRBJ1-2; V: TRBV7-2; D: -; CDR3: CASSLVTGEGGYTF; DNA: TGTGCCAGCAGCTTAGTTACGGGAGAGGGGGGCTACACCTTC
size: many; J: TRBJ2-1; V: TRBV29-1; D: -; CDR3: CSVTSVNEQFF; DNA: TGCAGCGTCACCTCTGTTAATGAGCAGTTCTTC
size: many; J: TRBJ2-3; V: TRBV6-5; D: -; CDR3: CASSYGRTDTQYF; DNA: TGTGCCAGCAGTTACGGCAGAACAGATACGCAGTATTTT
size: many; J: TRBJ1-6; V: TRBV6-5; D: -; CDR3: CASSYAGTEGSPLHF; DNA: TGTGCCAGCAGTTACGCCGGGACGGAGGGTTCACCCCTCCACTTT
size: -; J: TRBJ2-2; V: TRBV2; D: -; CDR3: CASSQRGQGTGELFF; DNA: TGTGCCAGCAGTCAGCGAGGGCAGGGTACCGGGGAGCTGTTTTTT
size: few; J: TRBJ2-7; V: TRBV12-3/TRBV12-4; D: -; CDR3: CASSHGPFQGYEQYF; DNA: TGTGCCAGCAGCCATGGCCCTTTCCAGGGGTACGAGCAGTACTTC
size: few; J: TRBJ2-5; V: TRBV5-6; D: -; CDR3: CASSPPDRGETQYF; DNA: TGTGCCAGCAGCCCACCAGATAGGGGAGAGACCCAGTACTTC
size: few; J: TRBJ2-7; V: TRBV5-4; D: -; CDR3: CASSSVPPSEQYF; DNA: TGTGCCAGCAGCAGTGTCCCCCCCAGCGAGCAGTACTTC
size: -; J: TRBJ1-1; V: TRBV2; D: TRBD1; CDR3: CASSDRDRVAFF; DNA: TGTGCCAGCAGTGACAGGGACAGAGTAGCTTTCTTT
size: many; J: TRBJ1-2; V: TRBV7-2; D: -; CDR3: CASSPDRRSYGYTF; DNA: TGTGCCAGCAGCCCCGACAGGCGTAGCTATGGCTACACCTTC
size: -; J: TRBJ1-5; V: TRBV28; D: -; CDR3: CASREGVPPQHF; DNA: TGTGCCAGCAGGGAAGGGGTCCCGCCCCAGCATTTT
size: few; J: TRBJ2-5; V: TRBV5-1; D: TRBD2; CDR3: CASSAAGEETQYF; DNA: TGCGCCAGCAGCGCCGCGGGGGAAGAGACCCAGTACTTC
size: -; J: TRBJ1-5; V: TRBV20-1; D: -; CDR3: CSARGGDYSNQPQHF; DNA: TGCAGTGCGAGGGGGGGGGATTATAGCAATCAGCCCCAGCATTTT
size: few; J: TRBJ1-1; V: TRBV7-2; D: -; CDR3: CASSLESSNTEAFF; DNA: TGTGCCAGCAGCTTAGAGAGCTCGAACACTGAAGCTTTCTTT
size: many; J: TRBJ2-5; V: TRBV13; D: -; CDR3: CASSFRGGETQYF; DNA: TGTGCCAGCAGCTTCAGGGGCGGAGAGACCCAGTACTTC
size: few; J: TRBJ2-3; V: TRBV7-2; D: -; CDR3: CASSLVPPYYGGTDTQYF; DNA: TGTGCCAGCAGCTTAGTCCCGCCTTATTATGGGGGGACAGATACGCAGTATTTT
size: -; J: TRBJ2-3; V: TRBV6-5; D: -; CDR3: CASSEHAQIWGGSDTQYF; DNA: TGTGCCAGCAGTGAACACGCCCAAATTTGGGGGGGCTCCGATACGCAGTATTTT
size: -; J: TRBJ2-5; V: TRBV12-3/TRBV12-4; D: -; CDR3: CASSLAAETQYF; DNA: TGTGCCAGCAGTTTAGCGGCAGAGACCCAGTACTTC
size: -; J: TRBJ1-3; V: TRBV5-6; D: -; CDR3: CASSLVTSGNTIYF; DNA: TGTGCCAGCAGCTTGGTGACCTCTGGAAACACCATATATTTT
size: many; J: TRBJ2-5; V: TRBV4-1; D: TRBD2; CDR3: CASSPRGGILETQYF; DNA: TGCGCCAGCAGCCCGCGGGGGGGGATCCTAGAGACCCAGTACTTC
size: few; J: TRBJ1-2; V: TRBV9; D: TRBD1; CDR3: CASSITGDRGYTF; DNA: TGTGCCAGCAGCATCACAGGGGACCGCGGCTACACCTTC
size: -; J: TRBJ1-1; V: TRBV7-8; D: -; CDR3: CASSLEGPYYKAFF; DNA: TGTGCCAGCAGCTTAGAGGGTCCTTATTATAAAGCTTTCTTT